The 24 T cell receptor beta chains listed next were all sequenced from one sample in a study of OX40 agonist ivuxolimab in advanced cancers. The library was built by means of the immunoSEQ multiplex PCR assay. In its TCRdb copy, this immuneACCESS table keeps in-frame sequences only and misses some clones. Where compared with another copy, unresolved V genes explain less than half of these, and the others have no known cause. The sample table records about 30,000 clones; around 90% of these occur just once. Under 5.5% of the sample lies in the top ten. Material: CD4+ or CD8+ T cells sorted from blood, obtained in a trial of the OX40 agonist ivuxolimab. The receptor source for this set is an adult with an advanced solid tumor such as melanoma, head and neck, liver or kidney cancer.

The V gene is TRBV15, the J gene TRBJ1-4; D gene ambiguous. The CDR3 contains 16 residues. Germline values: CDR1 LNHNV, CDR2 YYDKDF (reference sequence). Trimming removed 0 bases from V and 5 bases from J, with 13 bases in between. CDR3 in DNA: TGTGCCACCAGCAGAGACATTGTAGACCCCAATGAAAAACTGTTTTTT. Protein product: CATSRDIVDPNEKLFF.

This clone was seen just once. V usage is TRBV4-1 and J usage is TRBJ2-7, with TRBD1 matching 8 bases. Germline values: CDR1 MGHRA, CDR2 YSYEKL. This CDR3 is built from 14 residues. After removal of 8 bases from V and 3 bases from J, the junction contained 9 bases not matched to a gene. CDR3 nucleotide sequence: TGCGCCAGCGCGATCCGGGACAGGTACTACGAGCAGTACTTC. Its translation is CASAIRDRYYEQYF.

On this clone itself: The identical CDR3 is also encoded by other nucleotide sequences in the sample. The chain employs TRBV28 and TRBJ1-2, with 8 bases identical to TRBD1. The CDR3 is made up of 14 amino acids. J was trimmed by 11 bases and V by 7 bases; bases with no gene match: 15. Germline V gene data show CDR1 as MDHEN and CDR2 as SYDVKM. DNA for the CDR3: TGTGCCAGCATCCTACAGGGGGGTTCGGGTGGTTACACCTTC. The encoded protein is CASILQGGSGGYTF.

This clone was counted once. The V gene is TRBV6-6, the J gene TRBJ2-7; D is uncertain. Germline lookup yields CDR1 MNHNY and CDR2 SVGAGI (reference sequence). CDR3 length: 13 amino acids. Trimming cost V 6 bases and J 6 bases, with 15 bases left between them. The CDR3: CASSNPRPSEQYF. The CDR3 nucleotides are TGTGCCAGCAGCAATCCTAGGCCCTCCGAGCAGTACTTC.

The genes are TRBV14 and TRBJ2-7; no clear D. CDR1 is SGHDN, CDR2 FVKESK, per germline. Trimming stripped 6 bases from V and 5 bases from J, with 23 bases between. This CDR3 contains 16 residues. The CDR3 DNA reads TGTGCCAGCAGTAACCGGGCCGGCAGCGCCCTCCACGAGCAGTACGTC. Amino acids: CASSNRAGSALHEQYV.

This rearrangement joins TRBV7-9 to TRBJ2-6; no firm D call. The CDR3 loop spans 14 amino acids. The germline CDR1 and CDR2 sequences are SEHNR and FQNEAQ (reference sequence). Trimming took 5 bases from V and 2 from J, leaving 7 bases between them. CDR3 DNA sequence: TGTGCCAGCAGCCACCCAACTGGGGCCAACGTCCTGACTTTC. Protein product: CASSHPTGANVLTF.

The rearrangement uses TRBV27 and TRBJ2-1, with a possible D match to TRBD2 (5 bases). Germline CDR1 MNHEY, CDR2 SMNVEV (reference sequence). V was trimmed by 3 bases and J by 2 bases, leaving 11 bases between them. This CDR3 is built from 15 residues. CDR3 sequence reads: CASSLGDLAYNEQFF. CDR3 nucleotide sequence: TGTGCCAGCAGTTTGGGAGATTTAGCCTACAATGAGCAGTTCTTC.

The V call is TRBV9, the J call TRBJ2-7; D may be TRBD1 (5 bases). CDR1 and CDR2 from the germline V gene are SGDLS and YYNGEE. Trimming took off 7 bases at V and 2 bases at J, with 10 bases between the two ends. This CDR3 is built from 12 residues. The CDR3 DNA sequence: TGTGCCAGCTCGGCAGGGACCTACGAGCAGTACTTC. Amino acid sequence: CASSAGTYEQYF.

This clone is a singleton in its sample. This chain joins TRBV27 and TRBJ2-1; 7 bases are a match to TRBD2. The length of the CDR3 is 16 residues. From germline, CDR1 is MNHEY and CDR2 SMNVEV (reference sequence). V lost 5 bases and J lost 5; bases outside the gene matches: 12. CDR3: CASSPSRGEYHNEQFF. The CDR3 DNA sequence: TGTGCCAGCAGTCCAAGCCGGGGGGAGTACCACAATGAGCAGTTCTTC.

CDR3 nucleotides: TGTGCCAGCAGTCTCAGGGACAGGGTGGGCGGCTACACCTTC. This sequence encodes CASSLRDRVGGYTF. J is TRBJ1-2 and V is TRBV28, with 9 bases lining up with TRBD1. The CDR3 covers 14 residues. V shed 5 bases, J shed 8 bases, and the junction held 9 bases outside the gene matches. The germline V gene encodes CDR1 MDHEN and CDR2 SYDVKM.

This clone was detected once. The CDR3 region is CASSGGRGETQYF. The CDR3 DNA is TGTGCCAGCAGCGGCGGCCGGGGAGAGACCCAGTACTTC. The V and J genes are TRBV7-9 and TRBJ2-5; weak D call: TRBD2 (5 bases). The length of the CDR3 is 13 residues. Germline V gene data show CDR1 as SEHNR and CDR2 as FQNEAQ (reference sequence). V gave up 5 bases and J gave up 4 bases, with 11 bases separating them. The whole variable domain, remainder taken from reference TRBV7-9 and TRBJ2-5, is DTGVSQNPRHKITKRGQNVTFRCDPISEHNRLYWYRQTLGQGPEFLTYFQNEAQLEKSRLLSDRFSAERPKGSFSTLEIQRTEQGDSAMYLCASSGGRGETQYFGPGTRLLVL.

This chain links TRBV13 with TRBJ1-1; tentatively, D is TRBD1 (5 bases). Germline V gene sequence: CDR1 PRHDT, CDR2 FYEKMQ (reference sequence). The CDR3 is 15 amino acids. V lost 5 bases and J lost 3, with 16 bases in between. DNA of the CDR3: TGTGCCAGCAGCCCCCCTGCTGGGACCTACACTGAAGCTTTCTTT. Protein product: CASSPPAGTYTEAFF.

V gene TRBV5-1 combines with J gene TRBJ2-1; the D call may be TRBD1 or TRBD2 (7 bases each). The length of the CDR3 is 15 residues. The germline V gene encodes CDR1 SGHRS and CDR2 YFSETQ. V lost 6 bases to trimming and J lost 9 bases, with 22 bases between them. CDR3 protein: CASMGLGEGAREQFF. The CDR3 DNA reads TGCGCCAGCATGGGCCTCGGGGAGGGGGCGCGTGAGCAGTTCTTC.

The chain recombines TRBV2 with TRBJ2-3; D gene uncertain. CDR3 size: 13 residues. V lost 6 bases and J 2 bases, leaving 9 bases between the germline ends. Germline CDR1 SNHLY, CDR2 FYNNEI. The CDR3 loop reads CASSGRTTDTQYF. The CDR3 DNA is TGTGCCAGCAGCGGACGGACCACAGATACGCAGTATTTT.

The V and J genes are TRBV28 and TRBJ2-2, with unresolved D. The V end was cut by 2 bases, the J end by 7 bases, with 8 bases between. The CDR3 runs to 13 residues. The germline V gene encodes CDR1 MDHEN and CDR2 SYDVKM. CDR3 region: CASSLAVGGELFF. CDR3 bases: TGTGCCAGCAGTTTAGCTGTTGGCGGGGAGCTGTTTTTT.

This clone was seen once. J is TRBJ2-1 and V is TRBV7-8; D perhaps matches TRBD1 (5 bases). The length of the CDR3 is 14 residues. Germline V gene sequence: CDR1 SGHVS, CDR2 FQNEAQ. V was trimmed by 3 bases and J by 4 bases, leaving 10 bases between them. DNA of the CDR3: TGTGCCAGCAGCTTCAGGGTAGATTACAATGAGCAGTTCTTC. This translates into CASSFRVDYNEQFF.

This chain uses TRBV4-3 with TRBJ2-3; D call uncertain. This CDR3 is built from 14 residues. V lost 0 bases and J 1 base, leaving 5 bases between the germline ends. Looked up from germline, CDR1 is LGHNA and CDR2 is YSLEER. As DNA, the CDR3 is TGCGCCAGCAGCCAAGATACGGGCACAGATACGCAGTATTTT. This encodes CASSQDTGTDTQYF.

The chain uses TRBV13 and TRBJ2-3; 8 nucleotides align to TRBD1. With 4 bases clipped from V and 4 bases from J, the junction kept 4 bases outside the gene matches. The germline CDR1 and CDR2 sequences are PRHDT and FYEKMQ (reference sequence). The CDR3 is 14 residues long. CDR3 in DNA: TGTGCCAGCAGCTACGGACAGGGAGCAGATACGCAGTATTTT. It translates to CASSYGQGADTQYF.

The chain combines TRBV27 with TRBJ2-1; 9 positions match TRBD2. The V gene end was trimmed by 6 bases and the J gene end by 8 bases; junction bases not matched to a gene: 17. Germline V CDR1 and CDR2: MNHEY, SMNVEV (reference sequence). The CDR3 covers 17 residues. The CDR3 region has the DNA TGTGCCAGCAGCCTCACCGGGACTAGCTATTGGACCGATGAGCAGTTCTTC. The encoded protein is CASSLTGTSYWTDEQFF.

The sample holds one count of this clone. The chain is built from TRBV11-1 and TRBJ2-7, with D unresolved. Germline values: CDR1 SGHAT, CDR2 FQDESV (reference sequence). CDR3 length: 13 residues. V was cut by 4 bases and J by 2 bases, with 9 bases left in between. CDR3 loop: CASSSDRPYEQYF. The CDR3 DNA is TGTGCCAGCAGCTCAGACCGCCCCTACGAGCAGTACTTC.

The chain joins TRBV6-1 to TRBJ1-3; D gene uncertain. Germline CDR1 is MNHNS and CDR2 is SASEGT. The CDR3 runs to 15 residues. V was pared by 1 base and J by 0 bases, with 7 bases between. The CDR3 spells CASSEENYSGNTIYF. The CDR3 DNA follows: TGTGCCAGCAGTGAAGAGAATTACTCTGGAAACACCATATATTTT.

The rearrangement joins TRBV4-1 to TRBJ1-5; D not resolved. Germline V CDR1 and CDR2: MGHRA, YSYEKL. Trimming took off 2 bases at V and 3 bases at J, with 11 bases between the two ends. This CDR3 is built from 15 residues. The CDR3 loop is CASSQSRAANQPQHF. The CDR3 region has the DNA TGCGCCAGCAGCCAAAGCAGAGCCGCCAATCAGCCCCAGCATTTT.

V and J are TRBV11-2 and TRBJ2-1, with TRBD2 matching 11 bases. This CDR3 has 15 residues. V was pared by 5 bases and J by 6 bases, with 6 bases of the junction left unmatched. Germline CDR1 is SGHAT and CDR2 is FQNNGV. This CDR3 reads CASSPGLAAVNEQFF. The CDR3 nucleotides are TGTGCCAGCAGCCCGGGACTAGCGGCCGTCAATGAGCAGTTCTTC. Full variable domain (outside the CDR3, taken from reference TRBV11-2 and TRBJ2-1): EAGVAQSPRYKIIEKRQSVAFWCNPISGHATLYWYQQILGQGPKLLIQFQNNGVVDDSQLPKDRFSAERLKGVDSTLKIQPAKLEDSAVYLCASSPGLAAVNEQFFGPGTRLTVL.

The genes are TRBV4-1 and TRBJ2-3; TRBD2 matches 12 bases. This CDR3 is built from 16 residues. The J segment lost 3 bases and the V segment lost 0 bases, leaving 1 base of the junction unmatched. Germline V lookup: CDR1 MGHRA, CDR2 YSYEKL. The CDR3, as DNA: TGCGCCAGCAGCCAAGAGACTAGCGGGAGAACAGATACGCAGTATTTT. Protein product: CASSQETSGRTDTQYF.